These 21 T cell receptor beta chains were all obtained from the same sample, sequenced in a study of T cells in Graves' hyperthyroidism and ophthalmopathy. The CDR3 regions of TCR beta were amplified from RNA transcripts. Researchers ran a first-round RT-PCR on the TCR CDR3 using the HTBI primer set. MiXCR, applied by TCRdb to the multiplex PCR reads, yields one record per CDR3 protein. The sample consists of about 35,000 distinct CDR3 sequences, around 50% of them appearing once. Sequenced input: blood. The receptor set was obtained from a woman in her 50s with Graves' hyperthyroidism that later progressed to Graves' ophthalmopathy.

V and J are TRBV15 and TRBJ1-6, with D hard to call. The V gene's germline CDR1 is LNHNV and CDR2 YYDKDF (reference sequence). The V end was cut by 7 bases, the J end by 4 bases, with 23 bases between. This CDR3 spans 18 amino acids. This CDR3 is CATTQRVGSLNYNSPLHF. The CDR3 DNA reads TGTGCCACCACCCAACGCGTTGGCAGCCTTAATTATAATTCACCCCTCCACTTT.

This CDR3 reads CASSPSPRPYEQYV. The CDR3 bases are TGTGCCAGCAGTCCTTCGCCCCGGCCCTACGAGCAGTACGTC. The chain couples TRBV12-3 or TRBV12-4 to TRBJ2-7; the D is unclear. V gave up 5 bases and J gave up 2 bases, with 13 bases separating them. The CDR3 extends over 14 amino acids.

The gene calls are TRBV29-1 and TRBJ2-3, with TRBD1 as a possible D gene (6 bases). The ends were cut back, 3 bases at V and 5 bases at J, with 6 bases in the middle. The CDR3 is 11 residues long. CDR1 is SQVTM, CDR2 ANQGSEA, per germline. DNA of the CDR3: TGCAGCGTTGACAGGGGAGATACGCAGTATTTT. Translating it yields CSVDRGDTQYF.

A note on this clonotype: A junction boundary mismatches the germline segment, possibly from a read error. The chain is built from TRBV20-1 and TRBJ1-5; D is undetermined. The CDR3 loop spans 13 amino acids. CDR1 is DFQATT and CDR2 is SNEGSKA in the germline V gene (reference sequence). CDR3 amino acids: CSPSPREDSYEHF. The CDR3 DNA sequence: TGCAGTCCTAGTCCCCGGGAGGACTCCTACGAGCATTTT.

This chain links TRBV4-1 with TRBJ2-1; D gene uncertain. Between the trimmed V and J ends, which lost 8 bases and 12 bases, there was a span of 8 bases. The germline V gene has CDR1 MGHRA and CDR2 YSYEKL. The CDR3 is made up of 9 amino acids. The CDR3 protein is CASRKGQFF. In DNA form, the CDR3 reads TGCGCCAGCCGGAAGGGGCAGTTCTTC.

This clonotype was detected only a few times. The rearrangement links TRBV24-1 to TRBJ2-7; D not resolved. The germline V and J ends were trimmed by 5 bases and 2 bases, with 6 bases remaining between them. Germline values: CDR1 KGHDR, CDR2 SFDVKD. The CDR3 is 12 amino acids. The CDR3 sequence is CATSAGAYEQYF. The DNA for the CDR3 is TGTGCCACCAGTGCCGGAGCCTACGAGCAGTACTTC.

The chain combines TRBV29-1 with TRBJ1-1; 9 nucleotides agree with TRBD1. Per germline, CDR1 SQVTM and CDR2 ANQGSEA. This CDR3 has 15 amino acids. V shed 4 bases, J shed 5 bases, and the junction held 11 bases outside the gene matches. The CDR3 DNA is TGCAGCGTTGTTGGGACAGGGAGCGTAGAGACTGAAGCTTTCTTT. Its translation is CSVVGTGSVETEAFF.

The rearrangement uses TRBV2 and TRBJ1-5; 8 nucleotides agree with TRBD1. The CDR3 totals 13 residues. After removal of 6 bases from V and 14 bases from J, the junction contained 12 bases not matched to a gene. CDR1 SNHLY and CDR2 FYNNEI come from the germline V gene. The CDR3: CASRSGQVNNEHF. CDR3 DNA: TGTGCCAGCAGGTCGGGACAGGTCAACAATGAGCATTTT. The full variable domain, its missing parts supplied by reference TRBV2 and TRBJ1-5, is EPEVTQTPSHQVTQMGQEVILRCVPISNHLYFYWYRQILGQKVEFLVSFYNNEISEKSEIFDDQFSVERPDGSNFTLKIRSTKLEDSAMYFCASRSGQVNNEHFGDGTRLSIL.

The CDR3 spells CSVDGGGSRADTQYF. As DNA, the CDR3 is TGCAGTGTCGACGGGGGCGGGAGTCGCGCAGATACGCAGTATTTT. This chain connects TRBV20-1 to TRBJ2-3; weak D call: TRBD2 (7 bases). The CDR3 extends over 15 amino acids. Germline V gene sequence: CDR1 DFQATT, CDR2 SNEGSKA (reference sequence). With 7 bases removed from V and 4 bases from J, the gap between germline ends came to 21 bases.

This chain links TRBV15 with TRBJ2-7; 8 nucleotides line up with TRBD2. The trim removed 11 bases at V and 0 bases at J, leaving 9 bases unmatched. CDR1 and CDR2 (germline): LNHNV, YYDKDF (reference sequence). The CDR3 length is 14 residues. CDR3 bases: TGTGCCGACCTAGCGGGTAGCAGCTCCTACGAGCAGTACTTC. Translated, it gives CADLAGSSSYEQYF.

The CDR3 DNA is TGTGCCATCAGTGTGACAGGGACTGAAGCTTTCTTT. It codes for CAISVTGTEAFF. The V and J genes are TRBV10-3 and TRBJ1-1; 7 bases match TRBD1. V was pared by 4 bases and J by 5 bases, with 1 base of the junction left unmatched. Looked up from germline, CDR1 is ENHRY and CDR2 is SYGVKD. CDR3 length: 12 residues.

Details on this clonotype: Germline and junction disagree at one end, which may indicate a read error. CDR3 in DNA: TGTGCCAGCAGCGTAGGATTGACCCGTGCGGTTTTCAATGAGCAGTGCTTC. Its translation: CASSVGLTRAVFNEQCF. The chain employs TRBV9 and TRBJ2-1; D gene uncertain. Germline V CDR1 and CDR2: SGDLS, YYNGEE. The CDR3 consists of 17 residues.

The chain joins TRBV2 to TRBJ2-1, with 7 positions matching TRBD2. The CDR3 covers 18 residues. CDR1 and CDR2 (germline): SNHLY, FYNNEI. V shed 1 base and J 1 base; nucleotides not matched to a gene: 10. The CDR3 region has the DNA TGTGCCAGCAGTGAAGAGTCGTGGGAGGGCCCATCCTACAATGAGCAGTTCTTC. This translates into CASSEESWEGPSYNEQFF.

The table lists this clonotype with many counts. V and J are TRBV9 and TRBJ2-1, with D perhaps TRBD2 (5 bases). This CDR3 has 15 residues. V lost 1 base to trimming and J lost 6 bases, with 14 bases between them. Germline V gene data show CDR1 as SGDLS and CDR2 as YYNGEE. In DNA, the CDR3 is TGTGCCAGCAGCGTAAAAAGCGACTACTCCAATGAGCAGTTCTTC. Translated, it gives CASSVKSDYSNEQFF.

This clonotype has ten or more counts. The chain recombines TRBV5-1 with TRBJ1-1; D is undetermined. V was pared by 1 base and J by 1 base, with 11 bases between. The CDR3 runs to 15 residues. The V gene's germline CDR1 is SGHRS and CDR2 YFSETQ. CDR3 nucleotide sequence: TGCGCCAGCAGCTTGTTTGGGGTGGGGAACACTGAAGCTTTCTTT. This encodes CASSLFGVGNTEAFF.

Comment on this clonotype: A read error is likely, as this CDR3 ends without the conserved phenylalanine or tryptophan. This chain connects TRBV5-4 to TRBJ2-1; 7 nucleotides agree with TRBD2. V trimming: 0 bases; J trimming: 6 bases; junction bases outside the gene matches: 9. The CDR3 length is 16 residues. The germline gives CDR1 SGHNT, CDR2 YYREEE (reference sequence). The CDR3 DNA is TGTGCCAGCAGCTTGGCCGGAACTAGCGCCATCAATGAGCAGTTCTAC. Translated: CASSLAGTSAINEQFY.

The chain links TRBV10-3 to TRBJ2-7; 9 bases match TRBD1. This CDR3 region has 15 residues. The germline V gene has CDR1 ENHRY and CDR2 SYGVKD. The J segment lost 1 base and the V segment lost 3 bases, leaving 4 bases of the junction unmatched. The CDR3 sequence is CAISDPQGASYEQYF. The CDR3 DNA is TGTGCCATCAGTGACCCACAGGGGGCGTCCTACGAGCAGTACTTC.

This chain connects TRBV20-1 to TRBJ2-7, with TRBD2 matching 7 bases. This CDR3 comprises 15 residues. Germline V gives CDR1 DFQATT, CDR2 SNEGSKA (reference sequence). Unmatched junction bases numbered 11, after V lost 6 bases and J lost 0 bases. CDR3 bases: TGCAGTGCGCGGGCTAGCGGTCGAAGCTCCTACGAGCAGTACTTC. Translation gives CSARASGRSSYEQYF.

This clonotype was counted a few times. The junction differs from germline at one of its ends, possibly a read error. CDR3 region: CARSSPSWTAYSYNEQFF. CDR3 nucleotides: TGTGCCAGAAGTTCCCCCTCTTGGACGGCATACTCCTACAATGAGCAGTTCTTC. The V call is TRBV27, the J call TRBJ2-1; D is undetermined. The CDR3 totals 18 residues. Germline assignment: CDR1 MNHEY and CDR2 SMNVEV (reference sequence).

This clonotype has a count of ten or more. The chain links TRBV24-1 to TRBJ2-1; TRBD2 matches at 11 bases. With 3 bases clipped from V and 6 bases from J, the junction kept 9 bases outside the gene matches. This CDR3 contains 17 residues. The germline V gene encodes CDR1 KGHDR and CDR2 SFDVKD. This CDR3 reads CATSDVPGTSGSNEQFF. For the CDR3, the DNA is TGTGCCACCAGTGATGTCCCTGGGACTAGCGGCTCCAATGAGCAGTTCTTC.

This clonotype is medium-sized by share. This sequence joins TRBV7-2 and TRBJ1-6; 7 bases are a match to TRBD1. From germline, CDR1 is SGHTA and CDR2 FQGNSA. V trimming: 5 bases; J trimming: 10 bases; junction bases outside the gene matches: 11. The length of the CDR3 is 15 residues. CDR3 coding DNA: TGTGCCAGCAGCCCGAGACAGGGCCCAGGGTCACCCCTCCACTTT. Its protein is CASSPRQGPGSPLHF.